This T cell receptor beta chain stems from a study of CD8+ T cells in alopecia areata. As the sequencing template, cDNA was produced by extracting RNA and reverse transcribing it. TCRdb's table, derived via immunoSEQ multiplex PCR, lists solely in-frame clones and lacks some. The table has 160,000 or so clones, 40% to 65% seen once. This clone was detected only a few times. The sequence came from a human donor with alopecia areata. This material consisted of CD8+ T cells sorted from blood, taken at week 0.

CDR3 in amino acids: CASSPTVRTDTQYF. CDR3 DNA sequence: TGTGCCAGCAGCCCGACTGTCCGCACAGATACGCAGTATTTT. This chain joins TRBV7-7 and TRBJ2-3; no reliable D call. CDR1 and CDR2 (germline): SSHAT, FNYEAQ (reference sequence). The CDR3 sequence is 14 residues long. Trimming shortened V by 5 bases and J by 1 base, and 10 bases separated the two germline ends.